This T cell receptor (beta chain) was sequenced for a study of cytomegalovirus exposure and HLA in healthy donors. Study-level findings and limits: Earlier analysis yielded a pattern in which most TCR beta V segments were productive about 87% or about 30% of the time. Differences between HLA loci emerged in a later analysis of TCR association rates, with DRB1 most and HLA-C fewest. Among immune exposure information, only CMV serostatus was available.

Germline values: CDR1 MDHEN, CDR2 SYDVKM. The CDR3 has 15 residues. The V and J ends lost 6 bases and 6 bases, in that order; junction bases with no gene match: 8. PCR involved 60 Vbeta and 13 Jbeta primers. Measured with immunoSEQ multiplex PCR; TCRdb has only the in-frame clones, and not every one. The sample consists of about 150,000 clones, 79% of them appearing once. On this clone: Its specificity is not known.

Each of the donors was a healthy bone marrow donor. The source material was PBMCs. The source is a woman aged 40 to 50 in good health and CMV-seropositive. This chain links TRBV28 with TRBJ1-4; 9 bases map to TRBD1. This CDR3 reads CASSIATGGDEKLFF. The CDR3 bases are TGTGCCAGCAGCATTGCGACAGGGGGAGATGAAAAACTGTTTTTT.